These 14 T cell receptor beta chains came from one sample sequenced in a study of blood T cell repertoires in COVID-19. Generated by immunoSEQ multiplex PCR, the TCRdb table keeps only in-frame clones and is missing some. Of roughly 160,000 clones in the sample, more than 70% were seen once. Sequenced sample: peripheral blood. These receptors all stem from a woman aged 70-85 years who had recovered from COVID-19.

The V gene is TRBV5-6, the J gene TRBJ2-7; D not resolved. From germline, CDR1 is SGHDT and CDR2 YYEEEE. The CDR3 runs to 13 residues. V was pared by 0 bases and J by 4 bases, with 8 bases between. The DNA for the CDR3 is TGTGCCAGCAGCTTGGACTATCCGTACGAGCAGTACTTC. This sequence encodes CASSLDYPYEQYF.

The chain links TRBV19 to TRBJ1-1; 7 positions agree with TRBD1. V lost 7 bases and J lost 5; bases outside the gene matches: 10. Germline loops: CDR1 LNHDA, CDR2 SQIVND (reference sequence). The CDR3 contains 14 residues. CDR3 in DNA: TGTGCCAGTACCATAGCGGGACAGATTACTGAAGCTTTCTTT. Protein: CASTIAGQITEAFF.

This clone has a handful of counts. The rearrangement uses TRBV28 and TRBJ1-1, with 10 bases fitting TRBD1. Per germline, CDR1 MDHEN and CDR2 SYDVKM. J lost 10 bases, V lost 4 bases, and 6 bases had no gene match. This CDR3 spans 13 amino acids. The CDR3 loop is CASSSPGQGRAFF. Written as DNA, the CDR3 is TGTGCCAGCAGTTCTCCGGGACAGGGGAGAGCTTTCTTT.

In its sample, this clone was seen once. V and J are TRBV7-3 and TRBJ2-7; 8 bases match TRBD1. With V trimmed by 0 bases and J by 3 bases, 4 bases remained unmatched. The germline V gene encodes CDR1 SGHTA and CDR2 FQGTGA. CDR3 length equals 15 residues. This chain's CDR3 is CASSLTRDRSYEQYF. Written as DNA, the CDR3 is TGTGCCAGCAGCTTAACCCGGGACAGGAGCTACGAGCAGTACTTC.

The chain carries TRBV27 and TRBJ2-1, with TRBD2 identical over 9 bases. Germline CDR1 is MNHEY and CDR2 is SMNVEV (reference sequence). V dropped 3 bases and J dropped 10; count of bases not matched to a gene: 10. The CDR3 has 15 amino acids. DNA of the CDR3: TGTGCCAGCAGTTTTTCGGCGGGGGGGCCTTGGGAGCAGTTCTTC. Translation: CASSFSAGGPWEQFF.

The rearrangement uses TRBV27 and TRBJ2-7; D is perhaps TRBD1 (6 bases). The CDR3 totals 13 residues. CDR1 and CDR2 from the germline V gene are MNHEY and SMNVEV (reference sequence). V was trimmed by 5 bases and J by 4 bases, leaving 12 bases between them. The CDR3 nucleotides are TGTGCCAGCAGTCTAAAAACAGGGTACGAGCAGTACTTC. This gives the protein CASSLKTGYEQYF.

The V call is TRBV5-1, the J call TRBJ2-2; TRBD2 aligns across 7 bases. J gave up 4 bases and V 0 bases, and 6 bases lay outside the gene matches. This CDR3 is 16 amino acids long. Per the germline V gene, CDR1 is SGHRS and CDR2 is YFSETQ. The CDR3 reads CASSLARGGGTGELFF. As DNA, the CDR3 is TGCGCCAGCAGCTTGGCCCGGGGCGGGGGCACCGGGGAGCTGTTTTTT.

This clone was observed a handful of times. The same CDR3 is also encoded by other DNA sequences in this sample. The chain is built from TRBV6-5 and TRBJ2-7; D is perhaps TRBD1 (6 bases). The V end was cut by 2 bases, the J end by 2 bases, with 10 bases between. CDR1 and CDR2 (germline): MNHEY, SVGAGI. This CDR3 contains 14 residues. CDR3 bases: TGTGCCAGCAGTTACGGGGGCGGGCCCTACGAGCAGTACTTC. Protein sequence: CASSYGGGPYEQYF.

This sequence joins TRBV7-2 and TRBJ2-2; possibly TRBD1 for D (8 bases). V dropped 7 bases and J dropped 4 bases, with 16 bases sitting between them. The length of the CDR3 is 15 residues. CDR1 is SGHTA, CDR2 FQGNSA, per germline. The CDR3 nucleotides are TGTGCCAGCAATCCAACAGGGGGGGGCACCGGGGAGCTGTTTTTT. This gives the protein CASNPTGGGTGELFF. The entire variable domain, with the rest obtained from reference TRBV7-2 and TRBJ2-2, is as follows: GAGVSQSPSNKVTEKGKDVELRCDPISGHTALYWYRQSLGQGLEFLIYFQGNSAPDKSGLPSDRFSAERTGGSVSTLTIQRTQQEDSAVYLCASNPTGGGTGELFFGEGSRLTVL.

This clone was seen a single time. The chain recombines TRBV30 with TRBJ1-1; D unresolved. Germline V gene data show CDR1 as GTSNPN and CDR2 as SVGIG (reference sequence). The V and J ends lost 0 bases and 5 bases respectively, with 7 bases between them. The CDR3 loop spans 12 amino acids. In nucleotides, the CDR3 is TGTGCCTGGAGTGTTTGGAGGACTGAAGCTTTCTTT. Translation: CAWSVWRTEAFF.

J is TRBJ2-7 and V is TRBV19, with TRBD2 matching 8 bases. Germline loops: CDR1 LNHDA, CDR2 SQIVND (reference sequence). The J segment lost 0 bases and the V segment lost 5 bases, leaving 6 bases of the junction unmatched. This CDR3 has 15 amino acids. CDR3 sequence (DNA): TGTGCCAGTAGTTATAGCGGGGAGAGCTCCTACGAGCAGTACTTC. Protein product: CASSYSGESSYEQYF.

The chain uses TRBV10-2 and TRBJ2-3, with 10 bases identical to TRBD2. V lost 10 bases and J lost 6; bases outside the gene matches: 19. The CDR3 is 17 amino acids. CDR1 and CDR2 (germline): WSHSY, SAAADI. The CDR3 protein is CATEGGERGGRSDTQYF. The DNA of the CDR3 is TGCGCCACCGAGGGGGGAGAGCGGGGGGGCCGTTCCGATACGCAGTATTTT.

This chain links TRBV29-1 with TRBJ1-1; D is unresolved. CDR3 size: 11 residues. Germline V gives CDR1 SQVTM, CDR2 ANQGSEA. The V end was cut by 7 bases, the J end by 4 bases, with 10 bases between. CDR3 nucleotides: TGCAGCGGACGGGATACCACTGAAGCTTTCTTT. Translating gives CSGRDTTEAFF.

The chain is built from TRBV7-9 and TRBJ2-2; D uncertain. V was cut by 7 bases and J by 1 base, with 13 bases left in between. The CDR3 is made up of 15 amino acids. The germline V gene encodes CDR1 SEHNR and CDR2 FQNEAQ (reference sequence). CDR3 in amino acids: CASTDGLMNTGELFF. The CDR3 DNA sequence: TGTGCCAGCACCGATGGGCTTATGAACACCGGGGAGCTGTTTTTT.